This TCR beta chain was captured in a study of cytomegalovirus exposure and HLA in healthy donors. Between the trimmed V and J ends, which lost 11 bases and 7 bases, there was a span of 23 bases. The germline V gene encodes CDR1 MNHNS and CDR2 SASEGT. This CDR3 is 14 amino acids long. Study-level findings and limits: A few V segments could not be told apart, such as TRBV6-2 and TRBV6-3, and were left out. Follow-up analysis later connected one missense variant in DCLRE1C with trimming of TCR beta V- and J-genes. Compared with the approximately 670-donor mean, an Asian-associated ancestry cluster reportedly had fewer N-insertions, according to a later analysis.

Everyone who donated was a healthy bone marrow donor. The PCR was carried out with 60 Vbeta primers and 13 Jbeta primers. TCRdb's table, derived via immunoSEQ multiplex PCR, lists solely in-frame clones and lacks some. The sample has 130,000 to 150,000 clones. Comments on this clone: Antigen specificity is unknown.

The rearrangement links TRBV6-1 to TRBJ1-2, with D uncertain. The TCR sequence derives from a male donor in good health and CMV-seronegative. Specimen: PBMCs. Here the CDR3 DNA reads TGTGCCTCCCCAATGGAGGATGGTTTCGGTGGCTACACCTTC. Protein sequence: CASPMEDGFGGYTF.